The clone carrying this T cell receptor (beta chain) was observed many times. The target antigen is unknown. This record belongs to a study of response to subunit inactivated influenza vaccine. The ends were cut back, 0 bases at V and 0 bases at J, with 12 bases in the middle. This CDR3 is 17 amino acids long. Germline V CDR1 and CDR2: MNHEY, SVGAGI. TCRdb reprocessed the RT-PCR reads via MiXCR and lists one record per CDR3 protein. The sample consists of 530,000 or so distinct CDR3 sequences, around 15% of them appearing once. Whole-study findings and limits: Each seasonal flu vaccination may recruit only limited new T cells, authors suggested.

Sequences were derived from PBMCs from blood, sampled roughly 13 days after vaccination. The gene calls are TRBV6-5 and TRBJ1-5; maybe TRBD1 (6 bases). This sequence originates from a man in his fifties who received an inactivated influenza vaccine. The CDR3 DNA follows: TGTGCCAGCAGTTACTCGATGGGACACTTTAGCAATCAGCCCCAGCATTTT. Its protein product is CASSYSMGHFSNQPQHF.